A selection of T cell receptor beta chains follows, all from one sample in a study of T cell repertoires in cytomegalovirus infection. These TCRs are of unknown antigen specificity. TCRdb redid the calling of the reads with MiXCR, one entry per CDR3 protein. This sample has some 900,000 distinct CDR3 sequences, with about 31% found just once. The source material was cultured CD8+ T cells from PBMCs, sampled from culture after CMV antigen stimulation. Receptors originate from a human donor in good health (CMV status not recorded). Some clones in this sample may be carry-over from other donors' samples. CDR3s include the opening cysteine and the closing phenylalanine or tryptophan.

V gene	J gene	CDR3 protein
TRBV7-9	TRBJ2-7	CASSGSYEQYF
TRBV2	TRBJ1-2	CASLTPGRNYGYTF
TRBV6-1	TRBJ2-7	CASSIDGVLAYEQYF
TRBV6-2/TRBV6-3	TRBJ1-6	CASSFRRNYNSPLHF
TRBV7-3	TRBJ2-1	CASSLASASSYNEQFF
TRBV28	TRBJ2-2	CASIQRGRNTGELFF
TRBV4-2	TRBJ2-7	CASSQDVGLTYYEQYF
TRBV7-6	TRBJ2-1	CASSFHNRGTYNEQFF
TRBV7-6	TRBJ1-6	CASSLGGGPTLHF
TRBV12-3/TRBV12-4	TRBJ2-2	CASSLRTGHGELFF
TRBV6-5	TRBJ1-1	CASSYSTEMNTEAFF
TRBV27	TRBJ1-2	CASSFTGFNYGYTF
TRBV20-1	TRBJ2-1	CSARLLNEQFF
TRBV18	TRBJ2-6	CASSSWPASSGANVLTF
TRBV6-8	TRBJ1-2	CASTKFAPDYGYTF
TRBV7-2	TRBJ2-3	CASSLAGLPTDTQYF
TRBV28	TRBJ1-6	CASSLYPPGQAGASPLHF
TRBV14	TRBJ1-6	CASSLTAPKPNSPLHF
TRBV29-1	TRBJ1-2	CSVRVSNYGYTF
TRBV5-1	TRBJ2-1	CASSQGEGIYNEQFF
TRBV12-3/TRBV12-4	TRBJ1-2	CASSFKYDPAQMYGYTF
TRBV3-1	TRBJ1-5	CASSQRFGQGNQPQHF
TRBV2	TRBJ2-3	CASSEGGTRSTDTQYF
TRBV7-2	TRBJ2-1	CASSLGGTGLDEQFF
TRBV10-3	TRBJ2-2	CAILGGLPNTGELFF
TRBV15	TRBJ1-1	CATSRWTGVQDTEAFF
TRBV11-2	TRBJ1-1	CASSLSAGAEAFF
TRBV27	TRBJ2-1	CASSFQEFSPSRGQFYNEQFF
TRBV14	TRBJ2-1	CASSQDYRASVLNEQFF
TRBV7-9	TRBJ2-1	CASSWRGLAGDNNEQFF
TRBV12-3/TRBV12-4	TRBJ2-3	CASLSGGDKTDTQYF
TRBV6-1	TRBJ2-3	CASSIGTDPYTDTQYF
TRBV5-3	TRBJ1-6	CASSLYGNNSPLHF
TRBV15	TRBJ2-5	CATSRDQGNQETQYF
TRBV7-6	TRBJ2-7	CASSLDAVSYEQYF
TRBV27	TRBJ2-1	CAIGTGTGTHIEQFF
TRBV4-1	TRBJ1-2	CASSQEDRAAGYTF
TRBV28	TRBJ2-5	CASSFSQGAQETQYF
TRBV5-5	TRBJ1-5	CASSLGGRISNQPQHF
TRBV18	TRBJ2-1	CASSPPPGASYNEQFF
TRBV6-2/TRBV6-3	TRBJ2-1	CASSYSIRTDYNEQFF
TRBV24-1	TRBJ2-3	CATSARGRTDTQYF
TRBV6-6	TRBJ2-3	CASSYLLVTDTQYF
TRBV4-1	TRBJ2-4	CASSQTVAKNIQYF
TRBV7-6	TRBJ2-5	CASRTGWGGAETQYF
TRBV7-6	TRBJ2-2	CASSDGGPHGELFF
TRBV12-3/TRBV12-4	TRBJ1-1	CASSPRWNTEAFF
TRBV13	TRBJ1-5	CASSLGSMNQPQHF
TRBV7-8	TRBJ1-6	CASSPSNPGTGRNSPLHF
TRBV7-6	TRBJ1-1	CASSLAGDRYTEAFF
TRBV2	TRBJ2-5	CASSGVAPPPPETQYF
TRBV12-3/TRBV12-4	TRBJ2-3	CASRTPPDTQYF
TRBV6-1	TRBJ1-2	CASSESMGQIFYYGYTF
TRBV5-4	TRBJ1-2	CASSSRDTYGYTF
TRBV28	TRBJ2-7	CASSLGSLSSYEQYF
TRBV7-9	TRBJ1-2	CASSLEDTYGYTF
TRBV2	TRBJ1-1	CASKPGRYTEAFF
TRBV12-3/TRBV12-4	TRBJ1-5	CASSPRSYSNQPQHF
TRBV19	TRBJ2-2	CASSKEGPRVAGELFF